One and the same sample provided the 23 T cell receptor beta chains below, sequenced in a study of blood T cell repertoires in COVID-19. Generated by immunoSEQ multiplex PCR, the TCRdb table keeps only in-frame clones and is missing some. Among 150,000 to 200,000 clones listed, 75% to 85% were seen once. Specimen: peripheral blood. The receptors derive from a man aged 55 to 69 with acute or convalescent COVID-19.

This rearrangement joins TRBV6-1 to TRBJ2-7, with 7 positions matching TRBD2. Germline values: CDR1 MNHNS, CDR2 SASEGT. J was trimmed by 1 base and V by 2 bases; bases with no gene match: 5. The CDR3 is 15 amino acids. The CDR3 region has the DNA TGTGCCAGCAGTGAAAGCGGGGCGCGGTCCTACGAGCAGTACTTC. It codes for CASSESGARSYEQYF.

The J gene is TRBJ2-3, the V gene TRBV7-2; 7 nucleotides align to TRBD2. V lost 6 bases to trimming and J lost 2 bases; unmatched junction nucleotides: 8. CDR1 SGHTA and CDR2 FQGNSA come from the germline V gene. The CDR3 runs to 15 residues. The CDR3: CASRPPGLNTDTQYF. The DNA for the CDR3 is TGTGCCAGCAGGCCTCCGGGACTAAACACAGATACGCAGTATTTT.

The chain is built from TRBV5-8 and TRBJ2-3, with a tentative D call TRBD1 (6 bases). Trimming left V 4 bases short and J 4 bases short, with 16 bases between. This CDR3 spans 15 amino acids. CDR1 is SGHTS, CDR2 YDEGEE, per germline. CDR3 amino acids: CASSGIRGASDTQYF. The CDR3 DNA sequence: TGTGCCAGCAGCGGTATCAGGGGTGCCTCAGATACGCAGTATTTT.

The chain carries TRBV10-3 and TRBJ1-6, with D possibly TRBD1 on 5 matching bases. Germline V gene lookup returns CDR1 ENHRY and CDR2 SYGVKD. V lost 2 bases, J lost 8 bases, and 10 bases lay in between. This CDR3 has 14 amino acids. The CDR3 protein is CAISEASRDSPLHF. Written as DNA, the CDR3 is TGTGCCATCAGTGAGGCCTCCAGGGATTCACCCCTCCACTTT.

The rearrangement joins TRBV29-1 to TRBJ2-5; possibly TRBD1 for D (5 bases). The CDR3 loop spans 14 amino acids. Germline CDR1 reads SQVTM; CDR2 reads ANQGSEA. The V gene lost 4 bases and the J gene lost 5 bases, with 17 bases spanning the gap. In nucleotides, the CDR3 is TGCAGCGTTGCGAGGCAGGGCCGGTGGGAGACCCAGTACTTC. The encoded protein is CSVARQGRWETQYF.

V is TRBV6-5 and J is TRBJ1-2; D gene uncertain. Trimming pared 2 bases from V and 1 base from J, leaving 8 bases between. The CDR3 has 14 amino acids. Germline V CDR1 and CDR2: MNHEY, SVGAGI. For the CDR3, the DNA is TGTGCCAGCAGTTACAGCGTGGATAACTATGGCTACACCTTC. This gives the protein CASSYSVDNYGYTF.

J is TRBJ2-4 and V is TRBV25-1; 8 positions match TRBD1. Germline CDR1 and CDR2: MGHDK and SYGVNS. The V segment lost 4 bases and the J segment 8 bases; nucleotides outside the gene matches: 4. The CDR3 extends over 13 amino acids. The CDR3 coding sequence is TGTGCCAGCAGTGTCGGGACAGGAGACATTCAGTACTTC. This encodes CASSVGTGDIQYF.

The sample holds one count of this clone. This chain connects TRBV25-1 to TRBJ2-3; 14 nucleotides line up with TRBD2. Germline CDR1 reads MGHDK; CDR2 reads SYGVNS. Trimming at V came to 3 bases and at J to 9 bases, leaving 8 bases not matched to a gene. The CDR3 runs to 16 residues. CDR3 coding DNA: TGTGCCAGCAGTGAGGCGATGACTAGCGGGGGGGGCACGCAGTATTTT. Translating it yields CASSEAMTSGGGTQYF. The full variable domain, in which reference TRBV25-1 and TRBJ2-3 provide the parts outside the CDR3, is EADIYQTPRYLVIGTGKKITLECSQTMGHDKMYWYQQDPGMELHLIHYSYGVNSTEKGDLSSESTVSRIRTEHFPLTLESARPSHTSQYLCASSEAMTSGGGTQYFGPGTRLTVL.

This clone has just one count. This chain connects TRBV30 to TRBJ1-2; TRBD1 matches at 10 bases. The CDR3 sequence is 14 residues long. The germline V gene encodes CDR1 GTSNPN and CDR2 SVGIG (reference sequence). V dropped 4 bases and J dropped 8; count of bases not matched to a gene: 10. The CDR3 reads CAWTRDRGAGGYTF. CDR3 in DNA: TGTGCCTGGACCCGGGACAGGGGCGCTGGGGGCTACACCTTC.

The V call is TRBV9, the J call TRBJ1-3, with TRBD1 identical over 9 bases. There are 16 residues in the CDR3. Germline CDR1 and CDR2: SGDLS and YYNGEE. Trimming took 0 bases from V and 4 from J; bases not matched to a gene: 5. The CDR3 is CASSVAWGQGGNTIYF. The CDR3 DNA follows: TGTGCCAGCAGCGTAGCTTGGGGACAGGGAGGAAACACCATATATTTT.

V usage is TRBV2 and J usage is TRBJ1-4; 7 bases match TRBD1. Germline CDR1 SNHLY, CDR2 FYNNEI. The CDR3 contains 13 residues. Germline trimming cut 4 bases from V and 10 bases from J; bases unmatched to any gene: 6. This CDR3 reads CASSGRDSLKLFF. The CDR3 DNA is TGTGCCAGCAGTGGGCGGGACAGCTTAAAACTGTTTTTT.

This clone has more than one count but fewer than ten. V is TRBV2 and J is TRBJ1-2, with TRBD1 matching 7 bases. Per the germline V gene, CDR1 is SNHLY and CDR2 is FYNNEI. V was clipped by 8 bases and J by 4 bases; unmatched bases: 4. The CDR3 extends over 12 amino acids. This CDR3 reads CASAAGGYGYTF. CDR3 DNA: TGTGCCAGCGCAGCAGGGGGCTATGGCTACACCTTC.

V usage is TRBV5-1 and J usage is TRBJ2-3; D not certain. CDR1 is SGHRS and CDR2 is YFSETQ in the germline V gene. This CDR3 is 15 amino acids long. V lost 0 bases and J 3 bases, leaving 11 bases between the germline ends. Here the CDR3 reads CASSLGQSRTDTQYF. As DNA, the CDR3 is TGCGCCAGCAGCTTGGGGCAGTCGAGGACAGATACGCAGTATTTT.

This clone was counted a few times. The chain links TRBV19 to TRBJ2-1; D may be TRBD2 (5 bases). Germline V gene data show CDR1 as LNHDA and CDR2 as SQIVND (reference sequence). The CDR3 spans 15 residues. V gave up 1 base and J gave up 7 bases, with 14 bases separating them. In nucleotides, the CDR3 is TGTGCCAGTAGTATAGCGGCGGGTCCGGGGAATGAGCAGTTCTTC. Translating it yields CASSIAAGPGNEQFF.

V is TRBV3-1 (or the pseudogene TRBV3-2) and J is TRBJ2-6; D is undetermined. CDR1 is LGHDT, CDR2 YNNKEL, per germline (reference sequence). CDR3 length equals 15 residues. Trimming stripped 1 base from V and 2 bases from J, with 6 bases between. Written as DNA, the CDR3 is TGTGCCAGCAGCCAAGGGTTAGCTGGGGCCAACGTCCTGACTTTC. Amino acids: CASSQGLAGANVLTF.

CDR3: CASSLAGSEAFF. The CDR3 DNA follows: TGCGCCAGCAGCTTGGCAGGGTCTGAAGCTTTCTTT. The gene calls are TRBV5-1 and TRBJ1-1, with D tentatively TRBD1 (5 bases). Germline V CDR1 and CDR2: SGHRS, YFSETQ. CDR3 length equals 12 residues. V was cut by 0 bases and J by 6 bases, with 6 bases left in between.

The genes are TRBV6-6 and TRBJ2-5; D is uncertain. Germline lookup yields CDR1 MNHNY and CDR2 SVGAGI (reference sequence). The length of the CDR3 is 15 residues. V was cut by 1 base and J by 0 bases, with 9 bases left in between. The CDR3 region has the DNA TGTGCCAGCAGTTACTTGACACCGTACCAAGAGACCCAGTACTTC. This gives the protein CASSYLTPYQETQYF.

This sequence joins TRBV6-2 or TRBV6-3 and TRBJ2-2; 7 nucleotides align to TRBD1. The germline CDR1 and CDR2 sequences are MNHEY and SVGEGT. The CDR3 has 16 residues. The ends lost 4 bases at V and 5 bases at J; junction bases unmatched: 10. The CDR3 coding sequence is TGTGCCAGCAGTTGGATCGGGACAGCGAGAACCGGGGAGCTGTTTTTT. Encoded protein: CASSWIGTARTGELFF.

V is TRBV3-1 (or the pseudogene TRBV3-2) and J is TRBJ2-6; TRBD1 matches at 11 bases. CDR3 length: 20 residues. V trimming: 6 bases; J trimming: 2 bases; junction bases outside the gene matches: 15. In germline, CDR1 is LGHDT, CDR2 YNNKEL (reference sequence). The chain's CDR3 is CASRTTGTGGVGTGANVLTF. The CDR3 DNA follows: TGTGCCAGCAGAACCACCGGGACAGGGGGTGTGGGTACTGGGGCCAACGTCCTGACTTTC.

This clone has just a few counts. This chain links TRBV6-1 with TRBJ1-5; D possibly corresponds to TRBD1 (6 bases). Trimming took off 2 bases at V and 0 bases at J, with 20 bases between the two ends. Germline V gene data show CDR1 as MNHNS and CDR2 as SASEGT. The CDR3 covers 19 residues. CDR3 nucleotides: TGTGCCAGCAGTGAACGTGTTACAGGGAGAGGGTATAGCAATCAGCCCCAGCATTTT. Its protein product is CASSERVTGRGYSNQPQHF.

The count of this clone is one. The rearrangement joins TRBV6-6 to TRBJ1-6; 7 bases map to TRBD1. The CDR3 sequence is 18 residues long. In germline, CDR1 is MNHNY, CDR2 SVGAGI (reference sequence). The V segment lost 5 bases and the J segment 3 bases; nucleotides outside the gene matches: 13. The CDR3, as DNA: TGTGCCAGCAGTCAAAGGGGGCCGGGGGATAACTATAATTCACCCCTCCACTTT. It translates to CASSQRGPGDNYNSPLHF.

This clone showed up just once. V is TRBV7-9 and J is TRBJ2-1; possible D gene TRBD2, 7 bases. Per the germline V gene, CDR1 is SEHNR and CDR2 is FQNEAQ (reference sequence). V dropped 4 bases and J dropped 9 bases, with 22 bases sitting between them. The CDR3 contains 16 residues. The CDR3 reads CASSSSLRGLTGEQFF. In DNA form, the CDR3 reads TGTGCCAGCAGCTCATCACTGCGGGGGCTAACCGGTGAGCAGTTCTTC.

This clone was observed a few times. The chain carries TRBV4-1 and TRBJ1-1; D gene unclear. Germline V CDR1 and CDR2: MGHRA, YSYEKL. The CDR3 sequence is 19 residues long. Trimming removed 0 bases from V and 0 bases from J, with 20 bases in between. CDR3 in DNA: TGCGCCAGCAGCCAAGATCAAGGATCGAGGTGGAGGATGAACACTGAAGCTTTCTTT. This sequence encodes CASSQDQGSRWRMNTEAFF.